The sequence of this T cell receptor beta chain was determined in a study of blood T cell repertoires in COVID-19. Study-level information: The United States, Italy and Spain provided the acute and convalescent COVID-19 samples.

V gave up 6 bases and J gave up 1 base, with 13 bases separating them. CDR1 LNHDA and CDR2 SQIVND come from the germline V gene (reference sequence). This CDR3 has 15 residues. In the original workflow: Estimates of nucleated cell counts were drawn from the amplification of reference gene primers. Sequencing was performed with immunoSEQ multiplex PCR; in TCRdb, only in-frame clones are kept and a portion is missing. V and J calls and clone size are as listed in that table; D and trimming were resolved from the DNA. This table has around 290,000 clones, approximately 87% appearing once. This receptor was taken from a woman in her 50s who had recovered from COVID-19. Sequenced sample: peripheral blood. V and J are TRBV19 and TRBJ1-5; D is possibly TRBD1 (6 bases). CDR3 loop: CASSNRDPSNQPQHF. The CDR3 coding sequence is TGTGCCAGTAGCAACAGGGACCCGAGCAATCAGCCCCAGCATTTT.